Described below is a single TCR beta chain sequence and its context. The data are from a study of blood T cell repertoires in COVID-19. Study-level information: T cells, B-cell-depleted T cells, or PBMCs supplied cDNA or gDNA.

In germline, CDR1 is PRHDT, CDR2 FYEKMQ (reference sequence). The CDR3 covers 15 residues. V was clipped by 1 base and J by 0 bases, with 7 bases between them. Method: immunoSEQ multiplex PCR; TCRdb's copy keeps in-frame clones and lacks some. The sample holds approximately 230,000 clones, around 85% seen once. The genes are TRBV13 and TRBJ2-1, with D possibly being TRBD1 (5 bases). The clonotype originates from a woman between 35 and 50 years old with active or convalescent COVID-19. The sample was peripheral blood. CDR3 sequence (DNA): TGTGCCAGCAGCTTAGACAGGAGCTCCTACAATGAGCAGTTCTTC. Translation gives CASSLDRSSYNEQFF.